The rows below give T cell receptor beta chains drawn from one sample of a study of T cells in Graves' hyperthyroidism and ophthalmopathy. Each CDR3 protein gets one entry after TCRdb re-called the multiplex PCR reads with MiXCR. The table shows around 480,000 distinct CDR3 sequences, with over 13% occurring only once. The sequenced material came from blood. These receptors were obtained from a woman younger than 30 with Graves' hyperthyroidism. CDR3s include the opening cysteine and the closing phenylalanine or tryptophan. A D gene is named only where the DNA matches it firmly. Size is stated for part of the rows, as once, few or many counts, or as a class when the clone is expanded.

V gene	clone size	D gene	J gene	CDR3 DNA	CDR3 protein
TRBV7-2	many	TRBD2	TRBJ2-3	TGTGCCAGCAGCTTAGCCTCAGGACTAGCGGGAGGAGATACGCAGTATTTT	CASSLASGLAGGDTQYF
TRBV6-5	few	TRBD1	TRBJ1-2	TGTGCCAGCAAGGCGGGACAGACCTTCTATGGCTACACCTTC	CASKAGQTFYGYTF
TRBV7-9	few	.	TRBJ2-2	TGTGCCAGCAGCGCAGTGGGGGGACTGAACACCGGGGAGCTGTTTTTT	CASSAVGGLNTGELFF
TRBV12-5	many	TRBD1	TRBJ1-1	TGTGCTAGTGGTCCCGGACAGGGTGAAAACACTGAAGCTTTCTTT	CASGPGQGENTEAFF
TRBV11-3	.	.	TRBJ2-2	TGTGCCAGCAGCTTACGGTCAGGGAGGAACACCGGGGAGCTGTTTTTT	CASSLRSGRNTGELFF
TRBV29-1	.	TRBD2	TRBJ2-1	TGCAGCGTTAAGCGGGAGGGAATCTACAATGAGCAGTTCTTC	CSVKREGIYNEQFF
TRBV6-5	many	.	TRBJ1-2	TGTGCCAGCAGTTACTCTTTCCAGCGAAACTATGGCTACACCTTC	CASSYSFQRNYGYTF
TRBV20-1	few	TRBD2	TRBJ2-7	TGCAGTGCTAGTCCCCTAGCGGGAAGCGCCTACGAGCAGTACTTC	CSASPLAGSAYEQYF
TRBV11-2	many	TRBD1	TRBJ2-7	TGTGCCAGCAGCTCAGACCGGGACAGGGGCTACGAGCAGTACTTC	CASSSDRDRGYEQYF
TRBV18	many	.	TRBJ1-1	TGTGCCAGCTCACCTACCCGACAGAACACTGAAGCTTTCTTT	CASSPTRQNTEAFF
TRBV19	few	.	TRBJ2-1	TGTGCCAGTACCCGGGGCAGGTCCAGCTCCTACAATGAGCAGTTCTTC	CASTRGRSSSYNEQFF
TRBV11-2	many	TRBD1	TRBJ1-3	TGTGCCAGCCACAGGGGGCGTGGAAACACCATATATTTT	CASHRGRGNTIYF
TRBV9	many	TRBD2	TRBJ2-1	TGTGCCAGCAGCGTAATGGGAACTAGCGATGAGCAGTTCTTC	CASSVMGTSDEQFF
TRBV12-3/TRBV12-4	few	TRBD2	TRBJ2-2	TGTGCCAGCAGTATAACTAGCGACGAGCTGTTTTTT	CASSITSDELFF
TRBV30	many	.	TRBJ1-1	TGTGCCTGGGGTCTATCGCAGAACACTGAAGCTTTCTTT	CAWGLSQNTEAFF
TRBV29-1	many	.	TRBJ2-5	TGCAGCGTTCTCACGAGGAGTGCGGGGTTTTGGACCCAGTACTTC	CSVLTRSAGFWTQYF
TRBV5-6	many	TRBD2	TRBJ2-5	TGTGCCAGCAGCTTGATGGCTACTAGCGGACTCCAAGAGACCCAGTACTTC	CASSLMATSGLQETQYF
TRBV27	many	.	TRBJ1-1	TGTGCCAGCACCCCTGGATGGAACACTGAAGCTTTCTTT	CASTPGWNTEAFF
TRBV25-1	.	.	TRBJ1-1	TGTGCCAGCAGTGACTTTGGCGGCACTGAAGCTTTCTTT	CASSDFGGTEAFF